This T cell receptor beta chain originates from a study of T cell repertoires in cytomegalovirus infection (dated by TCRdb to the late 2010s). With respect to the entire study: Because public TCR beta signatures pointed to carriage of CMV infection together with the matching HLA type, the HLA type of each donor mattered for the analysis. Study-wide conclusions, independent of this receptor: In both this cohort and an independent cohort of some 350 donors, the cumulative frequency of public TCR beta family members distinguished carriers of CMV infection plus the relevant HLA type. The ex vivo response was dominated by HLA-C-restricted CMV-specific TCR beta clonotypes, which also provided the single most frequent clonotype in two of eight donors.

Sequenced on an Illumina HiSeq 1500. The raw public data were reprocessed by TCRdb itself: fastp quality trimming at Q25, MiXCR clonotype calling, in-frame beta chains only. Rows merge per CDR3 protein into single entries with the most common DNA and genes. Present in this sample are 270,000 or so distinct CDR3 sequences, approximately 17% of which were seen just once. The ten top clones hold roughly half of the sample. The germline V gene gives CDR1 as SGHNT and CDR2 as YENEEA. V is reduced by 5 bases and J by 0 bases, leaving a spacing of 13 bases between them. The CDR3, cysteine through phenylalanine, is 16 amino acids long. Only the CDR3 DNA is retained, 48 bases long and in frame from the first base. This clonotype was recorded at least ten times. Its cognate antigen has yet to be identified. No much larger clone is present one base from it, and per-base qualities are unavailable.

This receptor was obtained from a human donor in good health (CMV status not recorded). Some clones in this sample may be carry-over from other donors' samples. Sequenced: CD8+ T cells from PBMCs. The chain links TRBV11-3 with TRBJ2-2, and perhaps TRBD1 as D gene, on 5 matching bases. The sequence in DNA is TGTGCCAGCAGCACTCCCCAGGGATCGAACACCGGGGAGCTGTTTTTT. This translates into CASSTPQGSNTGELFF.